The clone carrying this TCR beta chain has ten or more counts. Its antigen is not known. Different DNA sequences within this sample yield the same CDR3. Nobody among the patients had been given any treatment before thyroid surgery. TCRdb called clones again from the PCR reads with MiXCR. Among about 15,000 clones, about a quarter were seen once, and the ten largest hold under 10%. V dropped 1 base and J dropped 1 base, with 8 bases sitting between them. CDR1 and CDR2 (germline): SGHKS, YYEKEE (reference sequence). The CDR3 is 14 amino acids. The sample originates from a study of metastatic and nonmetastatic thyroid tumors. Turning to the study itself: Blood and tumor or nodule tissue repertoires from malignant and benign thyroid patients were compared. Study-level results: Within blood and tumor, benign nodules reportedly had significantly lower TCR beta diversity than malignant thyroid tumors did.

The chain combines TRBV5-5 with TRBJ1-1; no definite D call. The sample consisted of tumor tissue. This TCR was recovered from a female donor with papillary thyroid cancer or a benign thyroid nodule (not recorded which). Some clones in this sample may be carry-over from other donors' samples. The CDR3 is CASSLLNTNTEAFF. The DNA for the CDR3 is TGTGCCAGCAGCTTGTTGAACACGAACACTGAAGCTTTCTTT.